The sequence of this TCR beta chain was determined in a study of CD8+CD57+ T cells in acquired aplastic anemia. Study at large: Yields of DNA that came from sorted CD4+ and CD8+ cells averaged approximately 3.2 ug.

This clonotype was seen many times. The antigen remains unidentified. This CDR3 has 14 residues. CDR1 is SQVTM, CDR2 ANQGSEA, per germline. J was trimmed by 6 bases and V by 6 bases; bases with no gene match: 9. Study-wide findings and caveats: Common to patients and controls were about 31 CD8+ CDR3 sequences. No significant difference in CD8+ Simpson's diversity was found between patients and controls.

Patients chosen for sequencing had shown CD8+CD57+ cell expansion by flow cytometry. Patients were treatment-naive when blood was sampled. Investigators profiled TCR beta VDJ and CDR3 from genomic DNA template. TCRdb analysed the reads with MiXCR anew, one entry per CDR3 protein. The sample carries 450,000 to 600,000 distinct CDR3 sequences, around 30% recorded once. Sequenced sample: sorted CD4+, CD8+, or CD8+CD57+ T cells (not recorded which) from PBMCs. The rearrangement links TRBV29-1 to TRBJ2-2, with 8 nucleotides matching TRBD1. This sequence originates from a human donor with aplastic anemia. CDR3 protein: CSVATGVVPGELFF. DNA for the CDR3: TGCAGCGTCGCGACAGGGGTGGTCCCCGGGGAGCTGTTTTTT.